Reported below is one T cell receptor (beta chain). The data belong to a study of CD4+ T cells in melanoma. Germline-derived CDR1 and CDR2 are SGHTA and FQGTGA. Between the trimmed V and J ends, which lost 4 bases and 9 bases, there was a span of 13 bases. This CDR3 is 13 amino acids long. The method was immunoSEQ multiplex PCR; TCRdb's version includes in-frame clones alone and lacks a portion of them. Altogether more than 8,500 clones are present, around 71% being singletons, with the ten largest covering around 15%. The sequenced sample was cells from a culture (not recorded whether cultured in vitro). V is TRBV7-3 and J is TRBJ2-1; tentatively, D is TRBD2 (5 bases). The source is a human donor with melanoma. CDR3 loop: CASSSTLVAEQFF. In DNA form, the CDR3 reads TGTGCCAGCAGCTCCACACTAGTGGCTGAGCAGTTCTTC.